This T cell receptor beta chain was documented in a study of T cell responses to AZD1222 COVID-19 vaccine. Study results and limitations: Vaccine-associated CD4 TCRs spanned spike, dominant at 160-218 and 743-854. Mostly white British, mostly female donors; authors suggested clonal diversity may be underestimated. Spike-specific TCR breadth and depth both grew after two AZD1222 doses.

Comments on this clone: The target antigen is unknown.

Assay: immunoSEQ multiplex PCR; the TCRdb copy retains only in-frame clones and omits some. The data hold about 130,000 clones, with over 90% observed a single time. Trimming shortened V by 4 bases and J by 9 bases, and 17 bases separated the two germline ends. In germline, CDR1 is SGDLS, CDR2 YYNGEE. CDR3 size: 14 residues. This clonotype was sampled from an adult in good health. The V and J genes are TRBV9 and TRBJ1-5; unclear D gene. Sequencing used peripheral blood, obtained on day 0 of AZD1222 vaccination. CDR3 region: CASSPSSASGPQHF. The CDR3 DNA is TGTGCCAGCAGCCCGAGTTCGGCCTCGGGGCCCCAGCATTTT.